Listed here is a single TCR beta chain. There is no known antigen for this receptor. No much larger clone is present one base from it, and per-base qualities are unavailable. The sample is drawn from a study of cytomegalovirus exposure and HLA in healthy donors (dated 2017 in TCRdb). For context, the study as a whole: According to an earlier analysis of 587 of the donors, about 170 million T cells yielded roughly 100 million unique TCR beta sequences and 276 Gb of sequence data. Alongside the repertoire data, information on donor age, sex, ethnicity and CMV serostatus was compiled. A later analysis re-examined previously published TCR beta repertoires from 600 to 700 donors and added high-resolution HLA genotyping to investigate patterns of TCR occurrence. HLA typing covered class I and class II loci at four-digit resolution. Using immunosequencing, the study profiled T cell repertoires from 550 to 750 subjects and related those repertoires to cytomegalovirus serostatus. Along with the approximately 650-subject first cohort, a separate validation cohort of approximately 110 different subjects was used. To decide whether each TCR beta V gene segment behaved as functional or pseudogenic, an earlier analysis of some 570 of the donors relied on high-throughput TCR beta sequencing. Because of strong linkage in the cohort, four to six DR-DQ haplotypes were treated as single units for association and clustering. About 300 gigabases of sequencing data and roughly 90 million unique TCR sequences were included in an early release covering roughly 700 HLA-typed donors. All discovery cohort repertoires had been generated on a single sequencing platform. Typing coverage varied by locus: about 620-630 donors for A, B, C, DRB1 and DQB1; more than 500 for DQA1; around 610 for DPA1; roughly 450 for DPB1. Rather than using new phenotypic data, the later analysis identified candidate immune exposures from TCR beta sequences and from how often those sequences occurred across donors. The genetic ancestry cluster associated with self-reported Caucasian donors included roughly 84% of the 300 to 450 genotyped donors. A later genetic analysis took genome-wide SNP genotypes for about 65% of the 666 donors and used that subset as a discovery cohort. To predict cytomegalovirus infection status, the study brought together high-throughput TCR immunosequencing, statistical association of individual TCRs with disease status, and machine learning. The study aimed to test whether signatures of past pathogen exposure could be identified by cataloging public T cell receptors. Among about 400 genotyped donors of the cohort, an average of approximately 240,000 unique TCR beta nucleotide sequences was sequenced per donor, of which about 18% were non-productive. The investigation overall reported the following: A cluster of highly shared sequence variants was judged likely to represent a technical artifact of the sequencing pipeline. Presence/absence analyses assumed roughly uniform sequencing depth across donors, an assumption that may not hold. HLA typing was unavailable for some donors at each locus, so association tests used only the typed subset. CMV serostatus was the only immune exposure information available for the cohort. V-gene and J-gene trimming of TCR beta chains was associated with a missense DCLRE1C variant in a later genetic analysis, and the association was replicated in an independent cohort. In vitro tests confirmed that three of the cytomegalovirus-associated TCR beta chains recognize cytomegalovirus antigens. A further reported finding was that TCR beta sequences accurately predicted the HLA-A and HLA-B alleles for most subjects in the first cohort. Most CMV-associated TCR beta chains appeared to be HLA-restricted in a later analysis, and the HLA associations seemed to be driven largely by CMV exposure. The study gave a list of about 150 TCR beta chains associated with cytomegalovirus. Strong co-occurrence of HLA alleles, especially DR and DQ, made assigning TCR associations to individual alleles difficult. Only TCR beta chains were sequenced in this cohort, and the absence of alpha or paired-chain data limited detectable features. Correlated functional status among segregating V segments might reflect linkage disequilibrium, but an unknown experimental factor could not be ruled out. It was suggested by the authors that the approach could potentially be generalized to other disease states and immunological phenotypes. Because counts were too low, roughly 16 rarely observed V segments, including chromosome 9 orphons, were left out of the earlier analysis of approximately 580 of the donors. Compared with equally common non-associated chains, HLA-associated TCR beta chains in a later analysis were more clonally expanded and had lower generation probabilities. Most TCR sequences were observed very rarely across donors, whereas some public TCRs were present in many individuals. Several of the top co-occurrence clusters appeared to be linked to parvovirus B19, influenza, CMV and Epstein-Barr virus, according to a later analysis. According to a later analysis, TCR association rates differed among HLA loci, with DRB1 alleles showing the most associated TCRs and HLA-C alleles showing the fewest. In an earlier analysis of some 550 of the donors, most TCR beta V segments were observed in productive rearrangements about 87% or about 30% of the time, broadly matching IMGT annotations. In both the original and validation cohorts, the classifier was reported to diagnose cytomegalovirus status with high specificity and sensitivity. In a later analysis, 16,951 TCR beta sequences were associated with specific HLA alleles at a false discovery rate of 0.05. In a later genetic analysis, fewer N-insertions in productive TCRs were reported among donors in an Asian-associated ancestry cluster than the roughly 640-donor mean.

The protocol used for the library was the immunoSEQ multiplex PCR assay. A mixture of 60 forward primers for TCR Vbeta segments and 13 reverse primers for TCR Jbeta segments was used in the multiplex PCR. The CDR3 region of rearranged TCR beta genes was amplified from genomic DNA by a multiplex PCR assay. The Illumina HiSeq System was used to sequence the amplified TCR beta libraries as 87-base-pair reads. The source study handled its data this way. A later analysis tallied tens of millions of unique TCR beta chains across the 666 repertoires, and around 10 million of those chains were shared by two or more donors. Raw reads were error-corrected and collapsed into unique sequences with a nearest-neighbor algorithm that merged closely related sequences to remove PCR and sequencing errors. Alignment of CDR3 sequences to IMGT reference sequences was used to assign V, D and J gene segments. For a sequence to be retained, a match of at least six nucleotides to both a V gene segment and a J gene segment was required. Rearrangements were classified as productive when the CDR3 lacked stop codons and remained in frame with V and J, and all other rearrangements were classified as non-productive. Following IMGT convention, CDR3 was defined as the stretch from the second conserved V-encoded cysteine to the conserved J-encoded phenylalanine. The earlier analysis of 587 of the donors excluded sequences that lacked an unambiguous match to a single V gene segment. An earlier analysis of some 610 of the donors called V segments functional above 56.7% productive rearrangements and segregating when the between-donor standard deviation exceeded 5%. A statistical classification framework was built for diagnosing cytomegalovirus status from the catalog of TCR beta chain sequences. In a later analysis, V and J genes were assigned by comparing TCR nucleotide sequences against IMGT/GENE-DB human TR gene sequences. The TCRdist pipeline was used in a later analysis to assign CDR3 sequences and most-parsimonious VDJ recombination scenarios. In a later analysis, each TCR beta chain was defined by its CDR3 amino acid sequence together with its V-gene family, and reads without a unique V-gene family were excluded. To address suspected cross-contamination and a sequencing artifact, a later analysis removed roughly 640 highly shared, low-generation-probability nucleotide sequences. In a later analysis, a clonal expansion index for each public chain was calculated from normalized within-repertoire ranks of inferred template counts. In a later analysis, generation probabilities were computed using a VDJ recombination model fitted to out-of-frame rearrangements, and the results were checked against IGoR. In a later analysis, hypergeometric tests were used to score TCR-TCR, TCR-HLA and TCR-CMV co-occurrence, with a repertoire-size bias correction applied to TCR pairs. In a later analysis, false discovery rates were estimated by permuting HLA or CMV assignments 20 times. A later analysis grouped co-occurring TCRs with DBSCAN, adding TCRdist sequence similarity when clustering within HLA-allele-positive subsets. Co-occurrence clustering excluded repertoires with fewer than 30,000 or more than 120,000 public chains, plus five with anomalous nucleotide sharing. The table comes from immuneACCESS by way of TCRdb, which keeps in-frame sequences with V and J called. Part of the clones is missing from these tables; in studies checked, under half for an unresolved V gene and the rest for unknown reasons. V and J calls and clone size come straight from that table; D and trimming were deduced from the DNA. This sample is represented by 200,000 to 250,000 clones; 82% of them were singletons. Of the sample, approximately 2.5% is held by the ten largest clones.

The cohort consisted of 666 healthy bone marrow donors. All cohort members were sampled while nominally healthy, although unrecorded immune exposures were likely present. The donor was CMV seronegative and belonged to the group of 352 seronegative cohort members. Every donor gave a peripheral blood sample, and the peripheral blood mononuclear cells from that sample were used for TCR beta sequencing. Genomic DNA was extracted from the blood cell samples with the Qiagen DNeasy Blood Extraction Kit. The source is a woman between 40 and 55 years old in good health and CMV-seronegative. Specimen: PBMCs.

The nucleotide sequence is TGTGCCAGCAGCGTCGGACAGGGGTTGGGTCAGCCCCAGCATTTT. This yields the protein CASSVGQGLGQPQHF. The sequence joins TRBV2 to TRBJ1-5; 9 bases in the middle match TRBD1. The CDR3 runs 15 amino acids, cysteine and phenylalanine included. Only the CDR3 part of the read is kept: 45 bases, read in frame from the first base. The germline V gene supplies CDR1 SNHLY and CDR2 FYNNEI. V and J are trimmed by 6 bases and 6 bases, and the gene matches miss 9 bases of the junction. This CDR3, with the reference TRBV2 and TRBJ1-5 proteins standing in past its ends, gives the full variable domain EPEVTQTPSHQVTQMGQEVILRCVPISNHLYFYWYRQILGQKVEFLVSFYNNEISEKSEIFDDQFSVERPDGSNFTLKIRSTKLEDSAMYFCASSVGQGLGQPQHFGDGTRLSIL.